Here is one TCR beta chain with its context. The antigen is unknown. This specimen comes from a study of cytomegalovirus exposure and HLA in healthy donors. PCR primers comprised 60 Vbeta and 13 Jbeta primers. The protocol was immunoSEQ multiplex PCR, while the TCRdb copy is restricted to in-frame clones and leaves out a portion. The sample features 150,000 or so clones, with 1.5% to 2% in its top ten. Broader study findings: Immune exposure was documented only through CMV serostatus. Cytomegalovirus status was reportedly diagnosed by the classifier with high specificity and sensitivity. Among CMV-associated TCR beta chains, most appeared HLA-restricted in a later analysis.

This CDR3 contains 15 residues. Germline CDR1 and CDR2: SQVTM and ANQGSEA. V dropped 5 bases and J dropped 7; count of bases not matched to a gene: 13. The rearrangement links TRBV29-1 to TRBJ2-3; the match to TRBD2 covers 9 bases. Sequencing input: PBMCs. The source is a woman aged 45-65 years in good health and CMV-seronegative. CDR3 residues: CSVLAGVTARNTQYF. The CDR3 DNA reads TGCAGCGTTTTAGCGGGGGTCACGGCACGAAATACGCAGTATTTT.